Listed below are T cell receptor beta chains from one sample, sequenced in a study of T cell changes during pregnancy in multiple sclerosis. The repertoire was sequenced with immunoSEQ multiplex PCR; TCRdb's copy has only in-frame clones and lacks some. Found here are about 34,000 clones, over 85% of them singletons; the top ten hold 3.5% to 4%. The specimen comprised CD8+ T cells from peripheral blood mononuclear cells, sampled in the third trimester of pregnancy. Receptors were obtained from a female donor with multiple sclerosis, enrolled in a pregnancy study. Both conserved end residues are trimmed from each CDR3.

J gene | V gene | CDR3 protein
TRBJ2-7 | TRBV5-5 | ASSYTGEEQY
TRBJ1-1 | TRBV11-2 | ASSPGGRGISMNTEAF
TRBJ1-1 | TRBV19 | ASGTIGSEAF
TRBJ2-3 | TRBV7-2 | ASTRFTSGGAEPQY
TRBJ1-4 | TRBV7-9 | ASSSPGRWVEKLF
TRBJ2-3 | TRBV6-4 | ASSQGGPRGSDTQY
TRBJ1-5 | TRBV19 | ASSIDLLAGVNQPQH
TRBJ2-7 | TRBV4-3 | ASSQDSSGVSYEQY
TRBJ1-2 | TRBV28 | ASSFNSPYGYT
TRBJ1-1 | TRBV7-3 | ASSLDRNTEAF
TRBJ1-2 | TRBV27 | ASRTGGEAYGYT
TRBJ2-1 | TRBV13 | AIRVAGPEQF
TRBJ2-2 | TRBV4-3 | ASSPGLANTGELF
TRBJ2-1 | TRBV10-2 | ASSESGLAVGNEQF
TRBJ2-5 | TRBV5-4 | ASSQGKQGFLEETQY
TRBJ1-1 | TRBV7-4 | ASSSTPTTRDSERTEAF
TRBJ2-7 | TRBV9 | ASSSQGFKY
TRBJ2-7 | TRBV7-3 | ASSLIEGDEQY
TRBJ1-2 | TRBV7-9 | ASSLGTGVNYGYT
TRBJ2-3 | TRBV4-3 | ASSPYPSTDTQY
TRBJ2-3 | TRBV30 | AWSVVVEVTGRSADTQY
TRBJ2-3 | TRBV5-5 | ASSLGQGADTQY
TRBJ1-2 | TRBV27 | ASSPGYNYGYT
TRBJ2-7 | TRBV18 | ASSDTRGSYEQY
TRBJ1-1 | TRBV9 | ASSETGNTEAF
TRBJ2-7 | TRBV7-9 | ASSPFGDSYEQY